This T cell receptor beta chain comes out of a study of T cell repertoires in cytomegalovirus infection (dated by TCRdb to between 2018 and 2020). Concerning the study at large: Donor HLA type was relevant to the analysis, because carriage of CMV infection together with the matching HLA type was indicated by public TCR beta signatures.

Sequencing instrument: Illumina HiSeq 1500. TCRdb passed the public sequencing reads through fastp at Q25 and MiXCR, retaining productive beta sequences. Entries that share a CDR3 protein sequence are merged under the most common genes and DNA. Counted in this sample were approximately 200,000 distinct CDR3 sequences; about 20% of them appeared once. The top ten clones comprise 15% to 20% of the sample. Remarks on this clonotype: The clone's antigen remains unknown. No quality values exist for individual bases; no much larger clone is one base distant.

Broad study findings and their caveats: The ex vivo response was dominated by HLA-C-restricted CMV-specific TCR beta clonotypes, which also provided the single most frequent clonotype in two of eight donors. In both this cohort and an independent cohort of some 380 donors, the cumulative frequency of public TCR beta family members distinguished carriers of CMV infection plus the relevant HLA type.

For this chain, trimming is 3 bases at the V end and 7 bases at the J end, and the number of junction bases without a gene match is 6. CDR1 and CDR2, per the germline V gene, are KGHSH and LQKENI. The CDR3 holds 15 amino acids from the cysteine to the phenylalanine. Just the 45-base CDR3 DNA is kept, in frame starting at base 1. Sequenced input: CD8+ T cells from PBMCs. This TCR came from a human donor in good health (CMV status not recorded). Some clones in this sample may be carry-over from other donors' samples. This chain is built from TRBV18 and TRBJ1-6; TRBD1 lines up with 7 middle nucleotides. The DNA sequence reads TGTGCCAGCTCACCTGAGCCGGGACAGAATTCACCCCTCCACTTT. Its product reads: CASSPEPGQNSPLHF. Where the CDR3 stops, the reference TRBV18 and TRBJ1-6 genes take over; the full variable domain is NAGVMQNPRHLVRRRGQEARLRCSPMKGHSHVYWYRQLPEEGLKFMVYLQKENIIDESGMPKERFSAEFPKEGPSILRIQQVVRGDSAAYFCASSPEPGQNSPLHFGNGTRLTVT.